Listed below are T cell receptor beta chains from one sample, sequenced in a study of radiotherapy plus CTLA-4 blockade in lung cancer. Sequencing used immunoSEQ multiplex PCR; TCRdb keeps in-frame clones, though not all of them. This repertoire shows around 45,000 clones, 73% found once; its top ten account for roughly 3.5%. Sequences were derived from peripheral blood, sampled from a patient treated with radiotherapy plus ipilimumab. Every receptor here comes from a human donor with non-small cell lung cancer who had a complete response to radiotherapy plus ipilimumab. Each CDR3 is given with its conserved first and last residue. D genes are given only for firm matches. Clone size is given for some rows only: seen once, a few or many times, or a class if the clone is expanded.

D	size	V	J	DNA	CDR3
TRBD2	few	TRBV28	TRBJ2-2	TGTGCCAGCAGTCCCGGACTAGTAGGGTGGGTTGCGAACACCGGGGAGCTGTTTTTT	CASSPGLVGWVANTGELFF
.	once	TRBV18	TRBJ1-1	TGTGCCAGCTCATCTCGCCCGCCAGGGAACGCTGAAGCTTTCTTT	CASSSRPPGNAEAFF
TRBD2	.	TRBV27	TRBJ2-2	TGTGCCAGCGGCCCGACTAGCGGGAGGGCGAACACCGGGGAGCTGTTCTTT	CASGPTSGRANTGELFF
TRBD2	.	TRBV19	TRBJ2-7	TGTGCCAGTAGTATAGTCGGGGGGGAATCCTACGAGCAGTACTTC	CASSIVGGESYEQYF
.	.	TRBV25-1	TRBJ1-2	TGTGCCAGCAGTCTCCCGAACTATGGCTACACCTTC	CASSLPNYGYTF
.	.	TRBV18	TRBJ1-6	TGTGCCAGCTCACCAAATAGGGGTACGAATTCACCCCTCCACTTT	CASSPNRGTNSPLHF
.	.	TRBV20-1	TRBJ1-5	TGCAGTGCAACCGGAGGTCAGCCCCAGCATTTT	CSATGGQPQHF
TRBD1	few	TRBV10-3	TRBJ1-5	TGTGCCACGCACGAGACAGGGTACTTGAATCAGCCCCAGCATTTT	CATHETGYLNQPQHF
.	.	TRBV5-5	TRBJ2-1	TGTGCCAGCAGCCTGGGACTGTACAATGAGCAGTTCTTC	CASSLGLYNEQFF
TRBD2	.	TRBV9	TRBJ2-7	TGTGCCAGCAGCGTAGCCGGACTAGCGAGGGCCCACGAGCAGTACTTC	CASSVAGLARAHEQYF
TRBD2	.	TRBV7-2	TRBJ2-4	TGTGCCAGCAGCCAGGGCGAGGGACGAATAGCGGGAAACATTCAGTACTTC	CASSQGEGRIAGNIQYF
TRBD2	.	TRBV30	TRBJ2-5	TGTGCCTGGAGTATTGCGATGGGGGGGTCTCAGTACTTC	CAWSIAMGGSQYF
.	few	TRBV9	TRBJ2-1	TGTGCCAGCAGCGTTGAGTTCTCCTACAATGAGCAGTTCTTC	CASSVEFSYNEQFF
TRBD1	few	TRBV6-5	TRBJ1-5	TGTGCCAGCAGTTTGCGGACAGGGATTAATCAGCCCCAGCATTTT	CASSLRTGINQPQHF
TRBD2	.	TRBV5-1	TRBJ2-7	TGCGCCAGCAGCAGACTAGCGGGGTCCGCCTACGAGCAGTACTTC	CASSRLAGSAYEQYF
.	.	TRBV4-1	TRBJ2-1	TGCGCCAGCAGCCAAGAGTTCTACGTAGGGGACTATGAGCAGTTCTTC	CASSQEFYVGDYEQFF
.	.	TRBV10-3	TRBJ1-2	TGTGCCATCAGCGTGGACAGCTACTATGGCTACACCTTC	CAISVDSYYGYTF
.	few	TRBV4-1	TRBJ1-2	TGCGCCAGCAGCCAAGTCTTCGTTCAGGGGCGATCATCTAACTATGGCTACACCTTC	CASSQVFVQGRSSNYGYTF
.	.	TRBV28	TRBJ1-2	TGTGCCAGCAGTGACAGCGAGTACAGGGCGGGCTACACCTTC	CASSDSEYRAGYTF
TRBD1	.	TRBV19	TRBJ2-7	TGTGCCACACAGGGGGCAGGGTTCTACGAGCAGTACTTC	CATQGAGFYEQYF
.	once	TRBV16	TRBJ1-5	TGTGCCAGCAGCCAAGGGCGAGCCGGAGGGAAGAATCAGCCCCAGCATTTT	CASSQGRAGGKNQPQHF
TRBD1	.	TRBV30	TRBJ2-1	TGTGCCTGGAGTGTACGGGGCAGGGGGTCCTACAATGAGCAGTTCTTC	CAWSVRGRGSYNEQFF
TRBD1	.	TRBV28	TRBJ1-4	TGTGCCAGCAGCCCGCCTCCAGGGGGAGAAAAACTGTTTTTT	CASSPPPGGEKLFF
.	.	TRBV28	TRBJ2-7	TGTGCCAGCAGTGTACTAGCTCGGGGGTACGAGCAGTACTTC	CASSVLARGYEQYF
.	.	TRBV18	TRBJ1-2	TGTGCCAGCTCACCACTCCGGGAGGTCTTAGGGAACTATGGCTACACCTTC	CASSPLREVLGNYGYTF
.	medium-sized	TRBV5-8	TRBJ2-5	TGTGCCAGCAGCCCCAGGGCGGAGACCCAGTACTTC	CASSPRAETQYF
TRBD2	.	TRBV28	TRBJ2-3	TGTGCCAGCAGCTGGCCCTGGGGGGGGAGAAGCACAGATACGCAGTATTTT	CASSWPWGGRSTDTQYF
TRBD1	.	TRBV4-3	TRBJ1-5	TGCGCCAGCAGCCAAGATCCCGGTGCGAGGGGGCGGTATAGCAATCAGCCCCAGCATTTT	CASSQDPGARGRYSNQPQHF
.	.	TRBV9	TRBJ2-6	TGTGCCTCCGCGGTCAACTCTGGGGCCAACGTCCTGACTTTC	CASAVNSGANVLTF
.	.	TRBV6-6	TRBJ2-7	TGTGCCAGCAGTACAGTACACGAGCAGTACTTC	CASSTVHEQYF
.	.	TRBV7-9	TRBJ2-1	TGTGCCAGCAGCTCCGTAACCCTACAGGAGCAGTTCTTC	CASSSVTLQEQFF
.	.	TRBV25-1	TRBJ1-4	TGTGCCAGCAGTCCCTCCGACAGTTTCAAGGAACTGTTTTTT	CASSPSDSFKELFF
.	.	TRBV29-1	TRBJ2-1	TGCAGCGTTGGTGTAAATGAGCAGTTCTTC	CSVGVNEQFF
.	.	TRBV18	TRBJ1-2	TGTGCCAGCTCATCGTACGACACAGGGTCAGCCTATGGCTACACCTTC	CASSSYDTGSAYGYTF
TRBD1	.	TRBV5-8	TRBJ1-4	TGTGCCAGCACACCATGGCTAGGGACAGGGGATGAAAAACTGTTTTTT	CASTPWLGTGDEKLFF
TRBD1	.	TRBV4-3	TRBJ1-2	TGCGCCAGCAGCCCTGGACAAGGGACAGATATCTATGGCTACACCTTC	CASSPGQGTDIYGYTF
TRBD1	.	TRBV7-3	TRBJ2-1	TGTGCCAGCAGCTTAAGGACAGGGAGTAGGAATGAGCAGTTCTTC	CASSLRTGSRNEQFF
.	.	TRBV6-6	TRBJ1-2	TGTGCCAGCAGTAGACAGACGGAGATTTTTGATGGCTACACCTTC	CASSRQTEIFDGYTF
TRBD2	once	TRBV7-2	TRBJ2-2	TGTGCCAGCAGCTTGGGTGGCGGGAGGGCCGTAACCGGGGAGCTGTTTTTT	CASSLGGGRAVTGELFF
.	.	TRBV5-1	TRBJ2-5	TGCGCCAGCCGAACCGGGACATCAGACCAAGAGACCCAGTACTTC	CASRTGTSDQETQYF
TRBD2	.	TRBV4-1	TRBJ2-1	TGCGCCAGCAGCCGTCTAGCGGGAGCCCGGGCTGAGCAGTTCTTC	CASSRLAGARAEQFF
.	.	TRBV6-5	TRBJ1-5	TGTGCCAGCAGTACAACAGGCTATAGTGGGCCCCAGCATTTT	CASSTTGYSGPQHF
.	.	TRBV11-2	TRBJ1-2	TGTGCCAGCAGAGCCCTTACAGGGAAATATAACTATGGCTACACCTTC	CASRALTGKYNYGYTF
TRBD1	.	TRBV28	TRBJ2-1	TGTGCCAGCAGCAGAAGGACAGGGGCGGGTTACAATGAGCAGTTCTTC	CASSRRTGAGYNEQFF
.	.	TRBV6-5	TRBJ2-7	TGTGCCAGCAGCTACGGGGCCCTCTCGCGGGAGCAGTACTTC	CASSYGALSREQYF
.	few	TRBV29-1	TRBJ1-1	TGCAGCGTAAAGGGGGTAATCACTGAAGCTTTCTTT	CSVKGVITEAFF
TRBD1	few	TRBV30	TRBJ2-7	TGTGCCTGGAGTTACACCCCGTGGACAGGTCTATACGAGCAGTACTTC	CAWSYTPWTGLYEQYF
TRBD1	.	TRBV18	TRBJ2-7	TGTGCCAGCTTCACGACAGGGGGTAGTTTATCCTACGAGCAGTACTTC	CASFTTGGSLSYEQYF
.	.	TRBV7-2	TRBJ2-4	TGTGCCAGCAGCTCACAGAGAGCCAAAAACATTCAGTACTTC	CASSSQRAKNIQYF
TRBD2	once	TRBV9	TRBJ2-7	TGTGCCAGCAGCGTAGGACTAGCGGGAAACGAGCAGTACTTC	CASSVGLAGNEQYF
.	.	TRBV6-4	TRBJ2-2	TGTGCCAGCAGTGACTCGATGAGGAGAAGCACCGGGGAGCTGTTTTTT	CASSDSMRRSTGELFF
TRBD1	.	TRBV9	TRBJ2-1	TGTGCCAGCAGCGGTGGCGAAGGGGGCAACCGAGTGAGATACAATGAGCAGTTCTTC	CASSGGEGGNRVRYNEQFF
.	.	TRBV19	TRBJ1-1	TGTGCCAGTACCCCGGGGAGGGGTCACCCGAACACTGAAGCTTTCTTT	CASTPGRGHPNTEAFF